This note documents a single T cell receptor beta chain sequence. This record comes from a study of shared T cell receptors in the human thymus. Produced via immunoSEQ multiplex PCR; TCRdb's table is partial and in-frame only. The sample yields 650,000 to 950,000 clones, over 75% seen once. The germline CDR1 and CDR2 sequences are MNHNS and SASEGT. The CDR3 consists of 14 residues. V lost 1 base to trimming and J lost 3 bases; unmatched junction nucleotides: 2. This same sample was also part of a study on human thymus T cells. This second study says: Repertoires sampled from thymus and blood appeared biased in V and J gene usage. Overlap was high between thymic repertoires from unrelated individuals, as reported in related research.

The chain combines TRBV6-1 with TRBJ1-1; 7 nucleotides match TRBD1. The specimen was thymocytes. This TCR was sampled from a girl in the first two years of life with a congenital heart defect. CDR3 DNA sequence: TGTGCCAGCAGTGAAGGGCAGGGGGACACTGAAGCTTTCTTT. Its protein is CASSEGQGDTEAFF.